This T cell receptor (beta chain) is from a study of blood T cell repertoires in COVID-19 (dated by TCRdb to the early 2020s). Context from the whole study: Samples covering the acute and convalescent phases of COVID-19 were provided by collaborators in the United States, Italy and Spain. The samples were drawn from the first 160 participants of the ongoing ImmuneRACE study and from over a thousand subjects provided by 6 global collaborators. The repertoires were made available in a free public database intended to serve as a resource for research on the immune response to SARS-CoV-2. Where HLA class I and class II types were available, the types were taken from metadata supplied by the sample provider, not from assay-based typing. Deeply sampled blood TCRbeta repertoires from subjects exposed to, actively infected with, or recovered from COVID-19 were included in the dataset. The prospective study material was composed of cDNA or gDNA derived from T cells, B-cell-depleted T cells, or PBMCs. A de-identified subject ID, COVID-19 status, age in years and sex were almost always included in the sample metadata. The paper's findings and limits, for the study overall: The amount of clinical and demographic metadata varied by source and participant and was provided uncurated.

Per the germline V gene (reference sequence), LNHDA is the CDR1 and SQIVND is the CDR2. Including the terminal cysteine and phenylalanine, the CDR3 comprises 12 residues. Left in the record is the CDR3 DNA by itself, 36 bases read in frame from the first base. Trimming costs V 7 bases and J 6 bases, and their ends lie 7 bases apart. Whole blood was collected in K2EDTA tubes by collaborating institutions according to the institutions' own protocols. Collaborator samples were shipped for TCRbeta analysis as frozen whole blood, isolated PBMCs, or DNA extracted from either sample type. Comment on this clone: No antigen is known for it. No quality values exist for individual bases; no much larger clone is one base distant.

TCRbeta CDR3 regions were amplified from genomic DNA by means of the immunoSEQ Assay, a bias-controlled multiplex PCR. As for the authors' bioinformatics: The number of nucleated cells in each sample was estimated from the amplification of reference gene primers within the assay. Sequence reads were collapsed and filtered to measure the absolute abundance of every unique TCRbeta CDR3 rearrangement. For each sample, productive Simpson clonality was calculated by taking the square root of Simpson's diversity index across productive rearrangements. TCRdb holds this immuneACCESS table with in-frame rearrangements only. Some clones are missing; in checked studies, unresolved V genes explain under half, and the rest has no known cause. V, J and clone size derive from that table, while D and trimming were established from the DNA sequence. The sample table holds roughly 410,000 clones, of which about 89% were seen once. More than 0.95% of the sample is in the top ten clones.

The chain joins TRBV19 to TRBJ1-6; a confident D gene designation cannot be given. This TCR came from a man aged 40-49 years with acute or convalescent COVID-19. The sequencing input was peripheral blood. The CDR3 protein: CASNSGNSPLHF. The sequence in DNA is TGTGCCAGTAATAGTGGTAATTCACCCCTCCACTTT.